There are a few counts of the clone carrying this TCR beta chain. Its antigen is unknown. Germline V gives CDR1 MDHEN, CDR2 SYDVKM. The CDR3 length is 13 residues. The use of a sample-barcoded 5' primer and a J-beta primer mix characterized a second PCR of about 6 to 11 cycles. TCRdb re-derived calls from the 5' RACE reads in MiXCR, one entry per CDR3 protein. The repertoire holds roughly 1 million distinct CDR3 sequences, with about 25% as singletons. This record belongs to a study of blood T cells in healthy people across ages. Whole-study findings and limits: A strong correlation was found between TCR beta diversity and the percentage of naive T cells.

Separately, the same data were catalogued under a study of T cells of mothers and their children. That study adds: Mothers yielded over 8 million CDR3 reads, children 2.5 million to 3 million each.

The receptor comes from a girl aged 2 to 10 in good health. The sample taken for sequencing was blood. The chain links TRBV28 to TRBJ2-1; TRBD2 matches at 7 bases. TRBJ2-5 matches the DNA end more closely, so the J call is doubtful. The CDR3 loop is CASSLGRVETQYF. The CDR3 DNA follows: TGTGCCAGCAGTTTGGGGAGGGTAGAGACCCAGTACTTC.